Presented here are 21 T cell receptor beta chains from one specimen sequenced in a study of cytomegalovirus exposure and HLA in healthy donors. PCR involved 60 Vbeta and 13 Jbeta primers. Data came from immunoSEQ multiplex PCR; TCRdb stores just in-frame clones and leaves some out. The sample has 95,000 to 110,000 clones; approximately 80% are singletons. Sequenced sample: PBMCs. These receptors all stem from a woman aged 18 to 35 in good health and CMV-seropositive.

This clone counts as medium-sized. The rearrangement uses TRBV6-1 and TRBJ2-7; D not resolved. This CDR3 spans 13 amino acids. Germline CDR1 is MNHNS and CDR2 is SASEGT. V lost 6 bases and J 2 bases, leaving 11 bases between the germline ends. CDR3 amino acids: CASSPLSTYEQYF. The CDR3 DNA reads as TGTGCCAGCAGCCCCCTAAGTACCTACGAGCAGTACTTC.

The V and J genes are TRBV27 and TRBJ1-5; 12 positions match TRBD1. Germline values: CDR1 MNHEY, CDR2 SMNVEV (reference sequence). The CDR3 is made up of 15 amino acids. Unmatched junction bases numbered 5, after V lost 4 bases and J lost 7 bases. CDR3 in amino acids: CASSSGTGGMQPQHF. In nucleotides, the CDR3 is TGTGCCAGCAGTTCCGGGACAGGGGGCATGCAGCCCCAGCATTTT.

The chain is built from TRBV6-1 and TRBJ1-2; a weak D match, TRBD1 (5 bases). Germline lookup yields CDR1 MNHNS and CDR2 SASEGT. V lost 2 bases to trimming and J lost 5 bases, with 12 bases between them. CDR3 length equals 14 residues. This CDR3 reads CASSEIAGRYGYTF. CDR3 coding DNA: TGTGCCAGCAGTGAAATTGCAGGGCGGTATGGCTACACCTTC.

The CDR3 DNA reads as TGCGCCAGCAGTGAGGGATTTAGCGGGAGTGGTGAGCAGTACTTC. Translated: CASSEGFSGSGEQYF. V gene TRBV10-2 combines with J gene TRBJ2-7; 9 nucleotides align to TRBD2. CDR1 and CDR2 from the germline V gene are WSHSY and SAAADI. This CDR3 has 15 amino acids. V trimming: 2 bases; J trimming: 7 bases; junction bases outside the gene matches: 9.

The rearrangement links TRBV19 to TRBJ1-1; the match to TRBD1 covers 9 bases. The germline CDR1 and CDR2 sequences are LNHDA and SQIVND (reference sequence). The CDR3 contains 14 residues. The V and J ends lost 6 bases and 4 bases, in that order; junction bases with no gene match: 6. CDR3 amino acids: CASSGQGRGTEAFF. The CDR3 bases are TGTGCCAGTAGCGGACAGGGGAGGGGCACTGAAGCTTTCTTT.

Regarding this clone: The conserved phenylalanine or tryptophan normally closing the CDR3 is absent here, so this likely arose from a read error. The V call is TRBV6-1, the J call TRBJ1-1, with 9 bases aligning to TRBD1. This CDR3 spans 13 amino acids. The germline gives CDR1 MNHNS, CDR2 SASEGT. J lost 11 bases, V lost 7 bases, and 11 bases had no gene match. CDR3 amino acids: CASTWTGADRAFV. CDR3 coding DNA: TGTGCCAGCACCTGGACAGGGGCTGACCGGGCTTTCGTT.

This clone was seen just once. This chain uses TRBV5-1 with TRBJ2-5, with 10 nucleotides matching TRBD2. CDR1 is SGHRS, CDR2 YFSETQ, per germline. The length of the CDR3 is 18 residues. Trimming at V came to 1 base and at J to 2 bases, leaving 11 bases not matched to a gene. CDR3 protein: CASSLLPSGSLQQETQYF. The CDR3 DNA reads as TGCGCCAGCAGCTTGTTACCTAGCGGGAGTCTACAGCAAGAGACCCAGTACTTC.

The chain is built from TRBV29-1 and TRBJ2-5; 10 bases agree with TRBD1. J lost 5 bases, V lost 1 base, and 7 bases had no gene match. CDR1 SQVTM and CDR2 ANQGSEA come from the germline V gene. This CDR3 region has 15 residues. The CDR3 protein is CSVEGGGTGVETQYF. Written as DNA, the CDR3 is TGCAGCGTTGAAGGAGGGGGGACAGGGGTTGAGACCCAGTACTTC. The full variable domain, with the rest looked up from reference TRBV29-1 and TRBJ2-5, is SAVISQKPSRDICQRGTSLTIQCQVDSQVTMMFWYRQQPGQSLTLIATANQGSEATYESGFVIDKFPISRPNLTFSTLTVSNMSPEDSSIYLCSVEGGGTGVETQYFGPGTRLLVL.

This clone was counted between two and nine times. The rearrangement links TRBV2 to TRBJ2-7; D perhaps matches TRBD2 (6 bases). This CDR3 contains 17 residues. Trimming shortened V by 2 bases and J by 0 bases, and 17 bases separated the two germline ends. Germline CDR1 reads SNHLY; CDR2 reads FYNNEI. This CDR3 is CASSESGLTQNSYEQYF. The CDR3 DNA reads as TGTGCCAGCAGTGAAAGCGGACTAACACAGAACTCCTACGAGCAGTACTTC.

This rearrangement joins TRBV4-2 to TRBJ2-7; 8 positions agree with TRBD2. Unmatched junction bases numbered 6, after V lost 4 bases and J lost 4 bases. This CDR3 region has 14 residues. Germline values: CDR1 LGHNA, CDR2 YNFKEQ. The CDR3 region is CASSRETSAYEQYF. In DNA, the CDR3 is TGTGCCAGCAGCCGCGAGACTAGCGCATACGAGCAGTACTTC.

The genes are TRBV30 and TRBJ2-5, with TRBD1 identical over 9 bases. The V segment lost 3 bases and the J segment 4 bases; nucleotides outside the gene matches: 6. Germline loops: CDR1 GTSNPN, CDR2 SVGIG (reference sequence). The CDR3 covers 14 residues. CDR3 bases: TGTGCCTGGAGGGCCCCGGGACAGGGAGAGACCCAGTACTTC. This encodes CAWRAPGQGETQYF.

The chain carries TRBV18 and TRBJ2-7; no clear D. The V end was cut by 5 bases, the J end by 2 bases, with 13 bases between. The CDR3 sequence is 14 residues long. The germline gives CDR1 KGHSH, CDR2 LQKENI. The CDR3 DNA sequence: TGTGCCAGCTCAGGAGCCTACCCCCCCTACGAGCAGTACTTC. Encoded protein: CASSGAYPPYEQYF. The full variable domain, rest sourced from reference TRBV18 and TRBJ2-7, is NAGVMQNPRHLVRRRGQEARLRCSPMKGHSHVYWYRQLPEEGLKFMVYLQKENIIDESGMPKERFSAEFPKEGPSILRIQQVVRGDSAAYFCASSGAYPPYEQYFGPGTRLTVT.

The rearrangement links TRBV28 to TRBJ1-5; possibly TRBD1 for D (6 bases). The germline V gene has CDR1 MDHEN and CDR2 SYDVKM. V was pared by 10 bases and J by 1 base, with 14 bases between. The CDR3 sequence is 14 residues long. Written as DNA, the CDR3 is TGTGCCACCCTATGGGGGCGAAGCAATCAGCCCCAGCATTTT. Translated, it gives CATLWGRSNQPQHF. Full variable domain (outside the CDR3, taken from reference TRBV28 and TRBJ1-5): DVKVTQSSRYLVKRTGEKVFLECVQDMDHENMFWYRQDPGLGLRLIYFSYDVKMKEKGDIPEGYSVSREKKERFSLILESASTNQTSMYLCATLWGRSNQPQHFGDGTRLSIL.

The chain is built from TRBV5-6 and TRBJ1-2; D call uncertain. Germline CDR1 reads SGHDT; CDR2 reads YYEEEE. Trimming pared 5 bases from V and 6 bases from J, leaving 11 bases between. The CDR3 length is 12 residues. Written as DNA, the CDR3 is TGTGCCAGCAGTTGGTCGACTGATGGCTACACCTTC. It encodes CASSWSTDGYTF.

This sequence joins TRBV19 and TRBJ2-1, with TRBD2 matching over 8 bases. Germline V gives CDR1 LNHDA, CDR2 SQIVND (reference sequence). The J segment lost 7 bases and the V segment lost 2 bases, leaving 4 bases of the junction unmatched. The CDR3 totals 14 residues. CDR3 amino acids: CASSISGRGNEQFF. CDR3 bases: TGTGCCAGTAGTATATCCGGGAGGGGTAATGAGCAGTTCTTC.

This clone was counted only a few times. J is TRBJ1-5 and V is TRBV19, with D unresolved. The germline CDR1 and CDR2 sequences are LNHDA and SQIVND (reference sequence). V lost 5 bases to trimming and J lost 3 bases, with 17 bases between them. This CDR3 has 16 residues. CDR3 sequence: CASSQSAGPLNQPQHF. CDR3 sequence (DNA): TGTGCCAGTAGTCAGTCTGCGGGCCCCCTCAATCAGCCCCAGCATTTT.

V and J are TRBV28 and TRBJ2-7; 10 bases align to TRBD1. CDR3 length equals 14 residues. Germline CDR1 and CDR2: MDHEN and SYDVKM. The V gene end was trimmed by 8 bases and the J gene end by 6 bases; junction bases not matched to a gene: 10. This CDR3 is CASFPGQGFAEQYF. The CDR3, as DNA: TGTGCCAGCTTCCCGGGACAGGGGTTCGCCGAGCAGTACTTC.

This clone has a handful of counts. This chain links TRBV7-2 with TRBJ2-3; 9 bases are a match to TRBD2. Germline V CDR1 and CDR2: SGHTA, FQGNSA. This CDR3 is built from 13 residues. V lost 5 bases to trimming and J lost 7 bases; unmatched junction nucleotides: 4. The CDR3 loop reads CASSGTSGYTQYF. The CDR3 DNA reads as TGTGCCAGCAGCGGCACTAGCGGGTATACGCAGTATTTT. Complete variable domain (other parts from reference TRBV7-2 and TRBJ2-3): GAGVSQSPSNKVTEKGKDVELRCDPISGHTALYWYRQSLGQGLEFLIYFQGNSAPDKSGLPSDRFSAERTGGSVSTLTIQRTQQEDSAVYLCASSGTSGYTQYFGPGTRLTVL.

This chain links TRBV28 with TRBJ2-7; the match to TRBD2 covers 11 bases. Germline lookup yields CDR1 MDHEN and CDR2 SYDVKM. The CDR3 extends over 14 amino acids. Unmatched junction bases numbered 5, after V lost 8 bases and J lost 2 bases. CDR3 bases: TGTGCCAGCTTAGGGACTAGCGGAACCTACGAGCAGTACTTC. This codes for CASLGTSGTYEQYF.

This chain joins TRBV6-6 and TRBJ2-1, with D possibly being TRBD2 (6 bases). Germline-derived CDR1 and CDR2 are MNHNY and SVGAGI (reference sequence). V lost 5 bases to trimming and J lost 0 bases, with 11 bases between them. This CDR3 has 15 residues. This CDR3 reads CASSVLASSYNEQFF. The CDR3 DNA reads TGTGCCAGCAGTGTGCTAGCGAGCTCCTACAATGAGCAGTTCTTC.

The rearrangement joins TRBV4-1 to TRBJ2-1, with a possible D match to TRBD2 (5 bases). Germline CDR1 and CDR2: MGHRA and YSYEKL. With 0 bases removed from V and 1 base from J, the gap between germline ends came to 7 bases. This CDR3 is 15 amino acids long. The chain's CDR3 is CASSQDGGSYNEQFF. The DNA of the CDR3 is TGCGCCAGCAGCCAAGACGGCGGGTCCTACAATGAGCAGTTCTTC.